This TCR beta chain is drawn from a study of blood T cell repertoires in COVID-19. This clone was counted between two and nine times. Clones were read by immunoSEQ multiplex PCR, and TCRdb kept only the in-frame ones, dropping some. The repertoire holds about 280,000 clones, roughly 88% seen once, with about 1% in the top ten. With 3 bases removed from V and 7 bases from J, the gap between germline ends came to 9 bases. The V gene's germline CDR1 is SEHNR and CDR2 FQNEAQ (reference sequence). The CDR3 covers 12 residues. The rearrangement joins TRBV7-9 to TRBJ1-1; unclear D gene. Material: PBMCs or T cells enriched from blood (not recorded which). This TCR derives from a woman under 40 who had recovered from COVID-19. DNA of the CDR3: TGTGCCAGCAGCTTGAGTAGTGATGAAGCTTTCTTT. This translates into CASSLSSDEAFF.